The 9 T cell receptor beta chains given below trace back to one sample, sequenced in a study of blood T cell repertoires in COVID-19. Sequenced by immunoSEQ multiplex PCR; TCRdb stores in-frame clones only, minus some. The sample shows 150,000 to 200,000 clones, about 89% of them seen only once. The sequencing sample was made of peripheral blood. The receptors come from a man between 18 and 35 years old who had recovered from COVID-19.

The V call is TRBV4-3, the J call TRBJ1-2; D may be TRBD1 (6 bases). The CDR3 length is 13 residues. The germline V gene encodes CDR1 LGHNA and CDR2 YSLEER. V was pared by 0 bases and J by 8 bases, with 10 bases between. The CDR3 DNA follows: TGCGCCAGCAGCCAAGAACCTGGACAGGGCTACACCTTC. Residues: CASSQEPGQGYTF.

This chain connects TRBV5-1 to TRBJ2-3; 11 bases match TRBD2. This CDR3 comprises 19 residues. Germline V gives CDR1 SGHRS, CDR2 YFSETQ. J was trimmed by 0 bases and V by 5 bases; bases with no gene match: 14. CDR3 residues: CASRSRLAGGVGSTDTQYF. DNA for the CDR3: TGCGCCAGCAGAAGTCGGCTAGCGGGAGGCGTTGGAAGCACAGATACGCAGTATTTT.

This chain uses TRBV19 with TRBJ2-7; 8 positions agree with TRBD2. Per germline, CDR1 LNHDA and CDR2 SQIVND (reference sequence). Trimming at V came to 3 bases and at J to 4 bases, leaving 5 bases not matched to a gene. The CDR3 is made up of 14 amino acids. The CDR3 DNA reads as TGTGCCAGTAGTATGGTAGCGGGAATATACGAGCAGTACTTC. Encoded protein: CASSMVAGIYEQYF.

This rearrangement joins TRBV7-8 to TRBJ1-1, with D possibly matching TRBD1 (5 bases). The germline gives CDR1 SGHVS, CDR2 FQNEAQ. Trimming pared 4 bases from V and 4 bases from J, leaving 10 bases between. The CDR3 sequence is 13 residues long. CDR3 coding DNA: TGTGCCAGCAGCTCCTTCGGGGGCACTGAAGCTTTCTTT. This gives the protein CASSSFGGTEAFF.

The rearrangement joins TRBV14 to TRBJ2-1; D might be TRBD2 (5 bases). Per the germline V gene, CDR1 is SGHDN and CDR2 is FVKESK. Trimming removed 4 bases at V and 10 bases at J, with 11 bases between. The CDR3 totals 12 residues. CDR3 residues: CASSRGSEEQFF. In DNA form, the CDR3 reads TGTGCCAGCAGCCGAGGTAGCGAGGAGCAGTTCTTC. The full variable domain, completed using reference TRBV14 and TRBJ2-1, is EAGVTQFPSHSVIEKGQTVTLRCDPISGHDNLYWYRRVMGKEIKFLLHFVKESKQDESGMPNNRFLAERTGGTYSTLKVQPAELEDSGVYFCASSRGSEEQFFGPGTRLTVL.

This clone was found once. The chain's CDR3 is CASSLEQGEAFF. The CDR3 coding sequence is TGTGCCAGCAGCTTAGAGCAGGGGGAAGCTTTCTTT. This rearrangement joins TRBV7-9 to TRBJ1-1, with a possible D match to TRBD1 (6 bases). V was trimmed by 1 base and J by 8 bases, leaving 8 bases between them. Germline V gene data show CDR1 as SEHNR and CDR2 as FQNEAQ (reference sequence). The CDR3 contains 12 residues.

CDR3 loop: CASSGGHSNTGELFF. The CDR3 DNA sequence: TGTGCCAGCAGCGGAGGACACTCGAACACCGGGGAGCTGTTTTTT. The genes are TRBV9 and TRBJ2-2; D possibly corresponds to TRBD1 (5 bases). Trimming took off 3 bases at V and 0 bases at J, with 9 bases between the two ends. The germline V gene encodes CDR1 SGDLS and CDR2 YYNGEE. The CDR3 sequence is 15 residues long.

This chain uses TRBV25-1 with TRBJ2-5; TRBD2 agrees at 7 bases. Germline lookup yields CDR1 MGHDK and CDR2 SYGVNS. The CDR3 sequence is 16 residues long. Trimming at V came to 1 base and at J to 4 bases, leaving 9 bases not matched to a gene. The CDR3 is CASSESPGRASETQYF. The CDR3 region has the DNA TGTGCCAGCAGTGAATCTCCAGGGAGGGCTTCAGAGACCCAGTACTTC.

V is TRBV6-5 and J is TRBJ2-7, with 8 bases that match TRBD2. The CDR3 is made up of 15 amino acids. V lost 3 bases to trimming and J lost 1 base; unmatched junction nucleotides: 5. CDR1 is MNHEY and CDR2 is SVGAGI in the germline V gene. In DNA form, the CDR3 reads TGTGCCAGCAGTTATAGGGCTAGCGGGTCCTACGAGCAGTACTTC. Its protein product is CASSYRASGSYEQYF.